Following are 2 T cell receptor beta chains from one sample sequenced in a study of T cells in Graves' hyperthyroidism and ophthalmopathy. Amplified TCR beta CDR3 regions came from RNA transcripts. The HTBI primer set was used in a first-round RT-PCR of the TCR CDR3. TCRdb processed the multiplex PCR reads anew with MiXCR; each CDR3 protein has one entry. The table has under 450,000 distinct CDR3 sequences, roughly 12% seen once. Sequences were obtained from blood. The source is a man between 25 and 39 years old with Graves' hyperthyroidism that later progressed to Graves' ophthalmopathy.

CDR3: CASSSTGGPYSNQPQHF. The CDR3 DNA reads TGTGCCAGCAGTTCCACAGGGGGACCCTATAGCAATCAGCCCCAGCATTTT. The chain employs TRBV28 and TRBJ1-5; 8 nucleotides align to TRBD1. Germline CDR1 MDHEN, CDR2 SYDVKM. CDR3 length: 17 amino acids. The junction had 8 bases not matched to a gene; V was cut back by 4 bases and J by 0 bases.

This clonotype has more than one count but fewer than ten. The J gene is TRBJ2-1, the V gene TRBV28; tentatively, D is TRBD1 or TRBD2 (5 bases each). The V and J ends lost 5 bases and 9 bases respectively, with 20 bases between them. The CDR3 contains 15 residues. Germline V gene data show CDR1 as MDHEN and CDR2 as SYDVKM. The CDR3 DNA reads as TGTGCCAGCAGTAGACCCCGGGGCGCGGGCGGTGAGCAGTTCTTC. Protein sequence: CASSRPRGAGGEQFF. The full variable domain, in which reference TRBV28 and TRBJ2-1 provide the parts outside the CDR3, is DVKVTQSSRYLVKRTGEKVFLECVQDMDHENMFWYRQDPGLGLRLIYFSYDVKMKEKGDIPEGYSVSREKKERFSLILESASTNQTSMYLCASSRPRGAGGEQFFGPGTRLTVL.